The rows below give T cell receptor beta chains drawn from one sample of a study of cytomegalovirus exposure and HLA in healthy donors. The table came from immunoSEQ multiplex PCR; TCRdb's copy has only in-frame clones and leaves some out. The data contain about 85,000 clones, nearly 80% of them seen just once; the ten biggest clones take up 23%. The sequenced sample was PBMCs. The receptors were gathered from a woman in her fifties or sixties in good health and CMV-seropositive. CDR3s include the opening cysteine and the closing phenylalanine or tryptophan. A D gene is named only where the DNA matches it firmly. Clone size is stated in some rows and not others, as once, few, many or a class when expanded.

size,D,V,J,DNA,CDR3
few,NA,TRBV6-5,TRBJ1-2,TGTGCCAGCAGGCGGGACGTCCGAGGAAACTATGGCTACACCTTC,CASRRDVRGNYGYTF
NA,NA,TRBV11-2,TRBJ2-3,TGTGCCAGCAGCTTAAACGGTGCAATGGATACGCAGTATTTT,CASSLNGAMDTQYF
NA,TRBD1,TRBV5-1,TRBJ1-1,TGCGCCAGCAGCCGGACAGGGGATTGGGCTTTCTTT,CASSRTGDWAFF
NA,TRBD2,TRBV6-5,TRBJ2-2,TGTGCCAGCGGATGGGGGGGTAACACCGGGGAGCTGTTTTTT,CASGWGGNTGELFF
NA,TRBD1,TRBV30,TRBJ1-2,TGTGCCTGGAGGGTCAGGGGGAACTATGGCTACACCTTC,CAWRVRGNYGYTF
few,TRBD2,TRBV5-6,TRBJ2-2,TGTGCCAGCAGCTCTGCAGGACTAGCGCAGAACACCGGGGAGCTGTTTTTT,CASSSAGLAQNTGELFF
NA,TRBD2,TRBV18,TRBJ2-1,TGTGCCAGCTCACCCGAGCGGGGGGGGTACAATGAGCAGTTCTTC,CASSPERGGYNEQFF
NA,NA,TRBV5-1,TRBJ1-3,TGCGCCAGCAGCCGGGTAAGAAACACCATATATTTT,CASSRVRNTIYF
NA,TRBD2,TRBV5-1,TRBJ2-7,TGCGCCAGCAGCTCTGGACTAGCGGGGGGGCTGCGACCCTACGAGCAGTACTTC,CASSSGLAGGLRPYEQYF
NA,NA,TRBV7-8,TRBJ1-4,TGTGCCAGCAGCGTCTCTGAAAAACTGTTTTTT,CASSVSEKLFF
NA,NA,TRBV5-1,TRBJ1-2,TGCGCCAGCAGCTTTATTGGAGATGGCTACACCTTC,CASSFIGDGYTF
NA,NA,TRBV10-3,TRBJ2-1,TGTGCCATCGCGTACCGGTACAATGAGCAGTTCTTC,CAIAYRYNEQFF
NA,NA,TRBV5-4,TRBJ2-3,TGTGCCAGCAGCTTGGCCTATTCAGATACGCAGTATTTT,CASSLAYSDTQYF
NA,NA,TRBV2,TRBJ1-1,TGTGCCAGCAGTGAGTCACGGTTGAACACTGAAGCTTTCTTT,CASSESRLNTEAFF
NA,TRBD1,TRBV7-8,TRBJ2-2,TGTGCCAGCAGGGGACAGGGACCGAACACCGGGGAGCTGTTTTTT,CASRGQGPNTGELFF
NA,TRBD1,TRBV6-6,TRBJ1-4,TGTGCCAGCAGTTCGGGACAGGGGGCAACTAATGAAAAACTGTTTTTT,CASSSGQGATNEKLFF
NA,TRBD2,TRBV18,TRBJ2-2,TGTGCCAGCTCACCACGTACTGGAGCGGGAGGCACCGGGGAGCTGTTTTTT,CASSPRTGAGGTGELFF
NA,NA,TRBV19,TRBJ1-5,TGTGCCAGTAGTATTCCCAGCGACTATAGCAATCAGCCCCAGCATTTT,CASSIPSDYSNQPQHF
NA,NA,TRBV19,TRBJ1-1,TGTGCTACAGGGCGTGGGGTCGAGGGCACTGAAGCTTTCTTT,CATGRGVEGTEAFF
NA,TRBD1,TRBV5-1,TRBJ1-1,TGCGCCAGCAGGGGACAGGGGATGAACACTGAAGCTTTCTTT,CASRGQGMNTEAFF
few,TRBD2,TRBV7-3,TRBJ2-5,TGTGCCAGCAGCCTGACTAGCGGGGGGGTACAAGAGACCCAGTACTTC,CASSLTSGGVQETQYF
NA,TRBD1,TRBV12-5,TRBJ1-5,TGTGCTAGTGGAGACAGGGGCTGGGCCCAGCATTTT,CASGDRGWAQHF
NA,TRBD2,TRBV27,TRBJ2-2,TGTGCCAGCAGTCTACTAGCGGGGGGGCCAAAGTCCGGGGAGCTGTTTTTT,CASSLLAGGPKSGELFF
few,NA,TRBV19,TRBJ2-4,TGTGCCAGTAGTCCTAACAGGGAAGTGAACATTCAGTACTTC,CASSPNREVNIQYF
once,NA,TRBV7-8,TRBJ1-5,TGTGCCAGCAGCTCCCACGGGGGGGGGAATCAGCCCCAGCATTTT,CASSSHGGGNQPQHF
NA,TRBD2,TRBV7-8,TRBJ2-5,TGTGCCAGCAGCCCGGGAGCGGGGGGGACGTACCAAGAGACCCAGTACTTC,CASSPGAGGTYQETQYF
NA,TRBD1,TRBV6-1,TRBJ1-1,TGTGCCAGCAGTGACCGGACAGGGGGCGCGAGAACTGAAGCTTTCTTT,CASSDRTGGARTEAFF
NA,TRBD2,TRBV13,TRBJ2-3,TGTGCCAGCAGCTTAAACTCCCGGACTAGCGGGGTCTCATTT,CASSLNSRTSGVSF
NA,TRBD1,TRBV10-2,TRBJ1-3,TGCGCCAGCAGTGAACAGGGGCTAAACACCATATATTTT,CASSEQGLNTIYF
NA,TRBD2,TRBV4-2,TRBJ2-5,TGTGCCAGCAGCCAAGCCCTTCCCACTCTAGCGGGGGATTTTAGGGAGACCCAGTACTTC,CASSQALPTLAGDFRETQYF
NA,TRBD1,TRBV5-6,TRBJ1-1,TGTGCCAGCAGCATCCCCTCAGGGGGCACTGAAGCTTTCTTT,CASSIPSGGTEAFF
NA,TRBD1,TRBV11-3,TRBJ2-2,TGTGCCAGCAGCTCCCGGGACAGGGGCTCCGGGGAGCTGTTTTTT,CASSSRDRGSGELFF
NA,NA,TRBV5-4,TRBJ2-2,TGTGCCAGCAGCCGCTCTCTAGCAACCCTTAACACCGGGGAGCTGTTTTTT,CASSRSLATLNTGELFF
NA,TRBD1,TRBV7-9,TRBJ1-4,TGTTCCAGCAGCTCGACAGGGGTGGGACCTGAAAAACTGTTTTTT,CSSSSTGVGPEKLFF
once,NA,TRBV6-5,TRBJ1-3,TGTGCCAGCAGTTACCTCCAGCCGGGGGAATACACCATATATTTT,CASSYLQPGEYTIYF
NA,NA,TRBV7-8,TRBJ2-1,TGTGCCAGCAGCTTGGCCAATGAGCAGTTCTTC,CASSLANEQFF
NA,NA,TRBV29-1,TRBJ1-1,TGCAGCGTTGAATCGCAGGGCCTTGAAGCTTTCTTT,CSVESQGLEAFF
few,NA,TRBV7-3,TRBJ1-5,TGTGCCAGCAGCTGCCGGGTTTTCAATCAGCCCCAGCATTTT,CASSCRVFNQPQHF
NA,NA,TRBV14,TRBJ1-2,TGTGCCAGCAGCCTCTGGAACAGTTTCTATGGCTACACCTTC,CASSLWNSFYGYTF
NA,NA,TRBV5-4,TRBJ1-1,TGTGCCAGCAGCTTGGCAGGGATGAACACTGAAGCTTTCTTT,CASSLAGMNTEAFF
NA,NA,TRBV28,TRBJ2-1,TGTGCCAGCAGTCCCCCGCCGAGCTCCTACAATGAGCAGTTCTTC,CASSPPPSSYNEQFF
NA,TRBD1,TRBV7-7,TRBJ2-1,TGTGCTAGCAGCTTAGCGGGGACAGGGGGAGGTGAGCAGTTCTTC,CASSLAGTGGGEQFF
NA,NA,TRBV7-7,TRBJ2-2,TGTGCTAGCAGTCCAGGGGTCGGCACCGGGGAGCTGTTTTTT,CASSPGVGTGELFF
NA,NA,TRBV27,TRBJ2-2,TGTGCCAGCAGTTCTCCCTTCACCGGGGAGCTGTTTTTT,CASSSPFTGELFF
NA,NA,TRBV2,TRBJ1-6,TGTGCCAGCAATCGCCGGGACATAGCTTCACCCCTCCACTTT,CASNRRDIASPLHF
NA,NA,TRBV5-1,TRBJ2-1,TGCGCCAGCAGTGAACCCCAGGACAATGAGCAGTTCTTC,CASSEPQDNEQFF
NA,NA,TRBV10-3,TRBJ2-3,TGTGCCATCAGTGAGTCGGGGAGCCACAGCACAGATACGCAGTATTTT,CAISESGSHSTDTQYF
medium-sized,NA,TRBV2,TRBJ1-5,TGTGCCAGCAGTGAAAACAGGGCAGTCAATCAGCCCCAGCATTTT,CASSENRAVNQPQHF
NA,TRBD1,TRBV11-2,TRBJ1-6,TGTGCCAGCAGCCTCGACAGGGTCTCACCCCTCCACTTT,CASSLDRVSPLHF
NA,NA,TRBV27,TRBJ2-1,TGTGCCAGCAGTTTAAGAGTCGGAGAGTACAATGAGCAGTTCTTC,CASSLRVGEYNEQFF
NA,TRBD2,TRBV5-6,TRBJ2-3,TGTGCCAGCAGCACTCGACTAGCGGGAGCGGGCACAGATACGCAGTATTTT,CASSTRLAGAGTDTQYF